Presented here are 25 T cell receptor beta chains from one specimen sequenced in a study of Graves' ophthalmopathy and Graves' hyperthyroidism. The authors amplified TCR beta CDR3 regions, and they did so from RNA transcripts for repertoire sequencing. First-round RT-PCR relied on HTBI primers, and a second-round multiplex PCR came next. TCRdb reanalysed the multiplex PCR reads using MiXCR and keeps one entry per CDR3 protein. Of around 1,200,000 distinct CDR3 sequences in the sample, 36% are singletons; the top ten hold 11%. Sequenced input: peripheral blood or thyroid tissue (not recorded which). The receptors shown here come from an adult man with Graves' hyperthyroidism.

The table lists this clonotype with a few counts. CDR3 residues: CASRRTVQETQYF. The CDR3 DNA is TGTGCCAGCCGAAGGACAGTCCAAGAGACCCAGTACTTC. The chain recombines TRBV19 with TRBJ2-5; tentatively, D is TRBD1 (6 bases). The ends were cut back, 9 bases at V and 1 base at J, with 12 bases in the middle. This CDR3 is built from 13 residues. From germline, CDR1 is LNHDA and CDR2 SQIVND (reference sequence).

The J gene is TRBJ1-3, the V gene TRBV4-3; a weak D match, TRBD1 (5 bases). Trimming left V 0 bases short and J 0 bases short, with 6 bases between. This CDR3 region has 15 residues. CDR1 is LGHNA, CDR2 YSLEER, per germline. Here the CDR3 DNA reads TGCGCCAGCAGCCAAGAGGGGCTCTCTGGAAACACCATATATTTT. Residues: CASSQEGLSGNTIYF.

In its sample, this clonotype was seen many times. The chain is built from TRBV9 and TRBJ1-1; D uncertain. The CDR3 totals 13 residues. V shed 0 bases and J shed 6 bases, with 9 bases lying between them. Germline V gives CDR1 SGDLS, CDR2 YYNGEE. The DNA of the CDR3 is TGTGCCAGCAGCGTAGTGGGCTCCTCTGAAGCTTTCTTT. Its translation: CASSVVGSSEAFF.

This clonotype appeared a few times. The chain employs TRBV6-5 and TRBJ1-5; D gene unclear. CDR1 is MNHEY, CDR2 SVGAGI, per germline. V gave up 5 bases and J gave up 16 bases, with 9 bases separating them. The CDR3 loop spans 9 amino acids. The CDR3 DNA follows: TGTGCCAGCAGTGACCCGAGACATTTT. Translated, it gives CASSDPRHF.

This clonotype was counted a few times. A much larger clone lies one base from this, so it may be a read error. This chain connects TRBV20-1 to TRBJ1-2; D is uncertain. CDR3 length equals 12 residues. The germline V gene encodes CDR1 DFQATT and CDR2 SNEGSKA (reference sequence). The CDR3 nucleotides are TGCAGTGCTAGAGTTTCGGACTATGGCTGCACCTTC. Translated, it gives CSARVSDYGCTF.

The chain's CDR3 is CASSLVLAGAETQYF. The CDR3 DNA reads as TGTGCCAGCAGTTTAGTACTAGCGGGAGCGGAGACCCAGTACTTC. V is TRBV12-3 or TRBV12-4 and J is TRBJ2-5, with 11 bases that match TRBD2. J was trimmed by 5 bases and V by 1 base; bases with no gene match: 3. The CDR3 consists of 15 residues.

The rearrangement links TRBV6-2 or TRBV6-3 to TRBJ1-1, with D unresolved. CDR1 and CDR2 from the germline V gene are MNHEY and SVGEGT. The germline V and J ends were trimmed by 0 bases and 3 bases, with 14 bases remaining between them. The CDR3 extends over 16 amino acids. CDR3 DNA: TGTGCCAGCAGTTACTCCTCCGACCGACGGGACACTGAAGCTTTCTTT. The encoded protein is CASSYSSDRRDTEAFF.

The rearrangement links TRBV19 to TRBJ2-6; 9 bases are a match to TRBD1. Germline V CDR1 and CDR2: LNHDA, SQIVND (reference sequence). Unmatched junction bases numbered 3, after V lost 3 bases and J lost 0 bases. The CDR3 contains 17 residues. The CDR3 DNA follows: TGTGCCAGTAGTATGACAGGGGGGGCCTCTGGGGCCAACGTCCTGACTTTC. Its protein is CASSMTGGASGANVLTF.

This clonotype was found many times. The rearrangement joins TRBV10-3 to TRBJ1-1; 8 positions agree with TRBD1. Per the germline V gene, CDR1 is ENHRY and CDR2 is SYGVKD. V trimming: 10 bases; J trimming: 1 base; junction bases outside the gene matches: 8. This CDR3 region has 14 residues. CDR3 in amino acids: CASVDRARNTEAFF. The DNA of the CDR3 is TGTGCCAGCGTGGACAGGGCGAGGAACACTGAAGCTTTCTTT.

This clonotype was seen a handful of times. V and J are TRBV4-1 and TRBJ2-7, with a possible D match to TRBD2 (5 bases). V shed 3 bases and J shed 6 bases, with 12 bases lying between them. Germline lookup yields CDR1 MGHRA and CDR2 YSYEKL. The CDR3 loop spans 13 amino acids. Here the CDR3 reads CASSHTTGFEQYF. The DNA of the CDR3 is TGCGCCAGCAGCCACACGACGGGGTTCGAGCAGTACTTC.

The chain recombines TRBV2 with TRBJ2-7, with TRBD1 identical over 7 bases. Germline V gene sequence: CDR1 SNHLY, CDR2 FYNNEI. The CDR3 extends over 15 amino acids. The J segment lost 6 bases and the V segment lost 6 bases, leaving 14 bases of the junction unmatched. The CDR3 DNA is TGTGCCAGCAGGGGGACGCCGGGACAGACAAGCGAGCAGTACTTC. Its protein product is CASRGTPGQTSEQYF.

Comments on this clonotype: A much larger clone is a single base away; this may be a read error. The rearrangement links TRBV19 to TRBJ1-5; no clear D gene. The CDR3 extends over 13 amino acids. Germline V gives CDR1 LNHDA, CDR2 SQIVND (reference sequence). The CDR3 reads CAGSHDDNQPQHF. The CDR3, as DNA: TGTGCCGGTAGTCACGATGACAATCAGCCCCAGCATTTT.

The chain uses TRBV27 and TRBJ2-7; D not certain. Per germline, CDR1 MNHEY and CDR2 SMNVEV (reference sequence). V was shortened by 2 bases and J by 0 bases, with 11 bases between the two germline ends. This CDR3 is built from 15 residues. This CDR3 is CASSLRPASSYEQYF. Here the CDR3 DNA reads TGTGCCAGCAGTTTAAGGCCTGCTAGCTCCTACGAGCAGTACTTC.

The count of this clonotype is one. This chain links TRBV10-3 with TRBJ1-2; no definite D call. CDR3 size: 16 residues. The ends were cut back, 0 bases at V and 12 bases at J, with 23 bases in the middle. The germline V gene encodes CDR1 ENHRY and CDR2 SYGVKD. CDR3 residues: CAISESPFGQPHSDTF. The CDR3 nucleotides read TGTGCCATCAGTGAGTCGCCCTTCGGTCAGCCCCATTCAGACACCTTC.

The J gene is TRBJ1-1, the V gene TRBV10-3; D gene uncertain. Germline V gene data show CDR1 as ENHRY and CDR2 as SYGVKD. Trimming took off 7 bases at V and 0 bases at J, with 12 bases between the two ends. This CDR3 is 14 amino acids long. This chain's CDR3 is CAITEDGMNTEAFF. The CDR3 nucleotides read TGTGCCATCACCGAGGACGGCATGAACACTGAAGCTTTCTTT.

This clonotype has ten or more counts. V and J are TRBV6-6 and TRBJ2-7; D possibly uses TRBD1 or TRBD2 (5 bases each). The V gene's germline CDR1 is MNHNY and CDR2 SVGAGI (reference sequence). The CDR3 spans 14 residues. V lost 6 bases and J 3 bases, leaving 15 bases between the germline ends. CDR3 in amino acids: CASRLREGFYEQYF. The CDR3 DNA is TGTGCCAGCAGACTACGCGAGGGGTTCTACGAGCAGTACTTC.

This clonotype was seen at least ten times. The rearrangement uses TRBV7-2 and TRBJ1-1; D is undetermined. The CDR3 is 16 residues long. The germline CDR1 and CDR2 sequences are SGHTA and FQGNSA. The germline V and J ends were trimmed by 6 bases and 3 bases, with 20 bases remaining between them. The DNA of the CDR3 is TGTGCCAGCAGTCGTGAGTTGCGGGCTGGGGACACTGAAGCTTTCTTT. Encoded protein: CASSRELRAGDTEAFF.

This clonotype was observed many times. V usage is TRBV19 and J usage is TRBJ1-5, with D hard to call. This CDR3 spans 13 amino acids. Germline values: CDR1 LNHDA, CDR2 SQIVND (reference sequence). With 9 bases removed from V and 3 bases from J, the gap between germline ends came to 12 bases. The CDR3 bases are TGTGCCAGCGCTCGGACCGCCAATCAGCCCCAGCATTTT. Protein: CASARTANQPQHF.

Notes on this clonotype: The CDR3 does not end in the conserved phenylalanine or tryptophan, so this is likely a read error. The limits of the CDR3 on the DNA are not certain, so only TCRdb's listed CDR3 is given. This chain's CDR3 is CASSQDVS. The chain joins TRBV4-2 to TRBJ2-5. Ends included, the CDR3 has 8 residues. From germline, CDR1 is LGHNA and CDR2 YNFKEQ.

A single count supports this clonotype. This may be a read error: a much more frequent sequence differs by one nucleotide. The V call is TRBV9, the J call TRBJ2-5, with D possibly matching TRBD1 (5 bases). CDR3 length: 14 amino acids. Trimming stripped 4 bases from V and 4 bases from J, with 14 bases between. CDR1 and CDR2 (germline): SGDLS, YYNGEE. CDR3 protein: CASSQEGDPETQYF. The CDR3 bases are TGTGCCAGCAGCCAAGAAGGGGATCCAGAGACCCAGTACTTC.

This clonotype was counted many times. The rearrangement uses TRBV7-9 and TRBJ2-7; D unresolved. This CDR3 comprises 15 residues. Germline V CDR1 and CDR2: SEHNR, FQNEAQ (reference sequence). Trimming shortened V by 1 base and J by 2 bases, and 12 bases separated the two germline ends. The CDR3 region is CASSLESARPYEQYF. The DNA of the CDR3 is TGTGCCAGCAGCTTAGAGTCGGCCAGGCCCTACGAGCAGTACTTC.

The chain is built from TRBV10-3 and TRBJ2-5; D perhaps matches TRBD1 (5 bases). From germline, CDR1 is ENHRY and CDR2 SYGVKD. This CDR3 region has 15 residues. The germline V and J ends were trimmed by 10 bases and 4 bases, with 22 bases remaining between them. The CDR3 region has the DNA TGTGCCAGCAGCCCGAAACAGGTTGGACGAGAGACCCAGTACTTC. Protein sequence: CASSPKQVGRETQYF.

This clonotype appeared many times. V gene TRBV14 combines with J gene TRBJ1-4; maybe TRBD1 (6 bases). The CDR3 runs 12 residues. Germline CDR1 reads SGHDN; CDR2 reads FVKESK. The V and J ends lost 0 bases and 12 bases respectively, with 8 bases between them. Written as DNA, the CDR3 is TGTGCCAGCAGCCAAGAGACAGGTCAACTGTTTTTT. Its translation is CASSQETGQLFF.

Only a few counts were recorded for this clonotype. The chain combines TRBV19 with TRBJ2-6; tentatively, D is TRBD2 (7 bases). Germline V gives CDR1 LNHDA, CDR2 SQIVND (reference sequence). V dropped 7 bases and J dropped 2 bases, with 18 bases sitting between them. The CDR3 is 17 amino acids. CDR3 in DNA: TGTGCCAGTAAATTGGGGGGGGCAACACCTGGGGCCAACGTCCTGACTTTC. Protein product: CASKLGGATPGANVLTF.

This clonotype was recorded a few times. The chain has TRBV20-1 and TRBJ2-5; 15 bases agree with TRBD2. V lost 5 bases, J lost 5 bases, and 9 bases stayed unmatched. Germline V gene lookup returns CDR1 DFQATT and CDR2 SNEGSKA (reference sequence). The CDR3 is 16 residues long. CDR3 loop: CSAGTSGRFGGETQYF. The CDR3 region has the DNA TGCAGTGCTGGGACTAGCGGGAGGTTCGGGGGGGAGACCCAGTACTTC.